One sample yielded the 25 T cell receptor beta chains listed below, sequenced in a study of T cells in Graves' hyperthyroidism and ophthalmopathy. RNA transcripts gave rise to amplified TCR beta CDR3 regions. Researchers ran a first-round RT-PCR on the TCR CDR3 using the HTBI primer set. Using its own MiXCR run on the multiplex PCR reads, TCRdb lists one record per CDR3 protein. The data hold about 420,000 distinct CDR3 sequences, with approximately 15% observed a single time. Material for sequencing was blood. Receptors were obtained from a young woman with Graves' hyperthyroidism.

In its sample, this clonotype was seen many times. The V call is TRBV12-3 or TRBV12-4, the J call TRBJ1-2; 7 nucleotides match TRBD1. The V and J ends lost 4 bases and 2 bases, in that order; junction bases with no gene match: 13. The CDR3 has 17 amino acids. CDR3 region: CASSSVPPRDSNYGYTF. CDR3 bases: TGTGCCAGCAGTTCAGTCCCCCCTAGGGACAGCAACTATGGCTACACCTTC.

This clonotype occurred once. The chain is built from TRBV28 and TRBJ2-7; 7 bases match TRBD1. Per germline, CDR1 MDHEN and CDR2 SYDVKM. CDR3 size: 15 residues. The ends lost 5 bases at V and 2 bases at J; junction bases unmatched: 9. CDR3 sequence: CASSPGQAPTYEQYF. The CDR3 DNA follows: TGTGCCAGCAGTCCTGGACAGGCCCCCACCTACGAGCAGTACTTC.

This clonotype was observed many times. The chain uses TRBV19 and TRBJ1-4; 8 nucleotides align to TRBD1. The CDR3 has 15 residues. The junction had 11 bases not matched to a gene; V was cut back by 8 bases and J by 6 bases. Germline V gene data show CDR1 as LNHDA and CDR2 as SQIVND (reference sequence). The CDR3 bases are TGTGCCAGTCGGATCCGGACAGGGCCGGATGAAAAACTGTTTTTT. It is translated as CASRIRTGPDEKLFF.

The gene calls are TRBV4-1 and TRBJ2-7, with D maybe TRBD2 (5 bases). The CDR3 is 15 amino acids. Deletions cut 0 bases from V and 6 bases from J, with 15 bases between. Germline-derived CDR1 and CDR2 are MGHRA and YSYEKL. The CDR3 reads CASSQDGLRAREQYF. The CDR3 DNA follows: TGCGCCAGCAGCCAAGACGGACTCAGAGCCCGCGAGCAGTACTTC.

This clonotype was observed at least ten times. The chain joins TRBV6-1 to TRBJ2-7, with D perhaps assigned TRBD1 or TRBD2 (5 bases each). The CDR3 loop spans 13 amino acids. V was pared by 6 bases and J by 7 bases, with 16 bases between. CDR1 and CDR2 (germline): MNHNS, SASEGT. The CDR3 is CASSPGQSGEQYF. The DNA of the CDR3 is TGTGCCAGCAGCCCGGGGCAGTCCGGGGAGCAGTACTTC.

This clonotype has at least ten counts. The chain couples TRBV6-1 to TRBJ1-5; a possible D gene is TRBD1 (5 bases). CDR1 and CDR2 from the germline V gene are MNHNS and SASEGT. The V end was cut by 0 bases, the J end by 0 bases, with 12 bases between. This CDR3 spans 17 amino acids. The CDR3 reads CASSEAAGTHSNQPQHF. The CDR3 nucleotides read TGTGCCAGCAGTGAAGCGGCCGGGACCCATAGCAATCAGCCCCAGCATTTT.

This clonotype was observed a few times. This may stem from a read error, because a much larger clone lies one nucleotide away. The chain uses TRBV6-5 and TRBJ1-1; possible D gene TRBD1, 5 bases. Deletions cut 2 bases from V and 4 bases from J, with 20 bases between. The CDR3 totals 17 residues. Germline V lookup: CDR1 MNHEY, CDR2 SVGAGI. CDR3 nucleotide sequence: TGTGCCAGCAGTTACCGGGACCGAGGCAGCGGGGGCACTGAAGCTTTCTTT. Amino acid sequence: CASSYRDRGSGGTEAFF.

This clonotype was seen a handful of times. The chain uses TRBV10-3 and TRBJ2-2, with 8 bases aligning to TRBD1. The V segment lost 5 bases and the J segment 0 bases; nucleotides outside the gene matches: 5. The CDR3 has 16 amino acids. CDR1 is ENHRY and CDR2 is SYGVKD in the germline V gene. DNA for the CDR3: TGTGCCATCAGTCACGGACAGGGAACGAACACCGGGGAGCTGTTTTTT. It yields the protein CAISHGQGTNTGELFF.

This clonotype showed up many times. The V and J genes are TRBV20-1 and TRBJ2-1; maybe TRBD2 (5 bases). CDR1 and CDR2 (germline): DFQATT, SNEGSKA (reference sequence). V was clipped by 5 bases and J by 10 bases, with 9 bases between them. The CDR3 runs 10 residues. The CDR3 sequence: CSALDSEQFF. CDR3 nucleotides: TGCAGTGCTTTGGACTCGGAGCAGTTCTTC.

The chain combines TRBV20-1 with TRBJ2-7; 8 positions match TRBD2. Germline V gives CDR1 DFQATT, CDR2 SNEGSKA (reference sequence). This CDR3 comprises 15 residues. J gave up 4 bases and V 2 bases, and 10 bases lay outside the gene matches. CDR3 bases: TGCAGTGCTAGACGAAAACTAGCGGCCGATTACGAGCAGTACTTC. Translating gives CSARRKLAADYEQYF.

This clonotype was counted ten times or more. J is TRBJ2-7 and V is TRBV11-2, with D possibly TRBD2 on 6 matching bases. CDR1 is SGHAT, CDR2 FQNNGV, per germline. CDR3 length: 18 residues. V was clipped by 4 bases and J by 4 bases, with 26 bases between them. The CDR3 region is CASSSGAGNQSPKYEQYF. CDR3 nucleotide sequence: TGTGCCAGCAGCTCGGGAGCCGGAAATCAGAGCCCAAAATACGAGCAGTACTTC.

This clonotype was seen repeatedly, ten times or more. V usage is TRBV3-1 and J usage is TRBJ2-3, with 7 bases lining up with TRBD2. The CDR3 runs to 13 residues. CDR1 LGHDT and CDR2 YNNKEL come from the germline V gene (reference sequence). The trim removed 5 bases at V and 4 bases at J, leaving 3 bases unmatched. CDR3 nucleotides: TGTGCCAGCAGCGGGAGGGGTGCAGATACGCAGTATTTT. As protein: CASSGRGADTQYF.

This clonotype was found a few times. The gene calls are TRBV12-3 or TRBV12-4 and TRBJ2-7; TRBD2 is a possible D gene (5 bases). Trimming pared 6 bases from V and 3 bases from J, leaving 21 bases between. This CDR3 is built from 16 residues. The CDR3 DNA sequence: TGTGCCAGCAGATTGCACTCCCCCAGACGGGGCTACGAGCAGTACTTC. It yields the protein CASRLHSPRRGYEQYF.

This clonotype was seen many times. The rearrangement uses TRBV4-1 and TRBJ1-2; TRBD1 matches 10 bases. CDR1 is MGHRA and CDR2 is YSYEKL in the germline V gene. Trimming cost V 5 bases and J 6 bases; bases outside gene matches: 9. The CDR3 is 15 residues long. The CDR3: CASSFRQGANDGYTF. DNA for the CDR3: TGCGCCAGCAGCTTTCGACAGGGGGCCAACGATGGCTACACCTTC.

The chain uses TRBV18 and TRBJ1-5, with TRBD1 matching over 8 bases. Germline CDR1 reads KGHSH; CDR2 reads LQKENI. Trimming removed 2 bases from V and 8 bases from J; junction bases left unmatched: 14. The CDR3 consists of 17 residues. The CDR3 coding sequence is TGTGCCAGCTCACCAAGCACAGGGGGACGTTTGGTAGAGCCCCAGCATTTT. It encodes CASSPSTGGRLVEPQHF.

This clonotype was recorded many times. The chain's CDR3 is CASSYLYQETQYF. The CDR3 DNA reads TGTGCCAGCAGTTACTTGTACCAAGAGACCCAGTACTTC. The rearrangement uses TRBV6-1 and TRBJ2-5; D unclear. The CDR3 has 13 residues. Between the trimmed V and J ends, which lost 5 bases and 0 bases, there was a span of 7 bases. Germline CDR1 and CDR2: MNHNS and SASEGT.

In this sample, this clonotype turned up many times. The genes are TRBV20-1 and TRBJ2-1; 10 bases map to TRBD2. After removal of 6 bases from V and 4 bases from J, the junction contained 6 bases not matched to a gene. The CDR3 loop spans 14 amino acids. Germline values: CDR1 DFQATT, CDR2 SNEGSKA (reference sequence). The CDR3 bases are TGCAGTGCCACAGGACTAGCGGTTTACAATGAGCAGTTCTTC. Amino acids: CSATGLAVYNEQFF.

The chain couples TRBV19 to TRBJ2-1; D gene unclear. The CDR3 covers 11 residues. Trimming took off 7 bases at V and 5 bases at J, with 6 bases between the two ends. Per germline, CDR1 LNHDA and CDR2 SQIVND (reference sequence). This CDR3 is CASNYNNEQFF. CDR3 nucleotide sequence: TGTGCCAGTAATTATAACAATGAGCAGTTCTTC. The variable domain in full, with the rest retrieved from reference TRBV19 and TRBJ2-1, is DGGITQSPKYLFRKEGQNVTLSCEQNLNHDAMYWYRQDPGQGLRLIYYSQIVNDFQKGDIAEGYSVSREKKESFPLTVTSAQKNPTAFYLCASNYNNEQFFGPGTRLTVL.

This clonotype occurred many times. This sequence joins TRBV20-1 and TRBJ2-7; D ambiguous. Trimming pared 3 bases from V and 0 bases from J, leaving 12 bases between. Germline V lookup: CDR1 DFQATT, CDR2 SNEGSKA (reference sequence). The CDR3 is made up of 14 amino acids. DNA of the CDR3: TGCAGTGCTAGTACCGGGCCAAGCTCCTACGAGCAGTACTTC. Its protein is CSASTGPSSYEQYF.

As for this clonotype: One base away lies a much larger clone, so this may be a sequencing read error. This chain uses TRBV11-3 with TRBJ2-5, with D hard to call. This CDR3 region has 14 residues. From germline, CDR1 is SGHNT and CDR2 YENEEA. V lost 8 bases to trimming and J lost 3 bases, with 16 bases between them. CDR3 amino acids: CASRTDGEEETQYF. The DNA of the CDR3 is TGTGCCAGCCGCACGGACGGAGAAGAAGAGACCCAGTACTTC.

The genes are TRBV20-1 and TRBJ2-4; tentatively, D is TRBD2 (6 bases). This CDR3 has 15 amino acids. Germline CDR1 is DFQATT and CDR2 is SNEGSKA (reference sequence). V lost 4 bases to trimming and J lost 0 bases, with 13 bases between them. The CDR3 DNA follows: TGCAGTGCTATAGTCGGGAGTATAGCCAAAAACATTCAGTACTTC. It is translated as CSAIVGSIAKNIQYF.

This clonotype was detected ten times or more. The V and J genes are TRBV16 and TRBJ2-5; D not certain. Germline V gene data show CDR1 as KGHSY and CDR2 as FQNENV. V was clipped by 2 bases and J by 5 bases, with 9 bases between them. The CDR3 has 13 residues. The CDR3 region is CASSQSSIETQYF. In DNA, the CDR3 is TGTGCCAGCAGCCAAAGTTCTATTGAGACCCAGTACTTC. The full variable domain, its missing parts supplied by reference TRBV16 and TRBJ2-5, is GEEVAQTPKHLVRGEGQKAKLYCAPIKGHSYVFWYQQVLKNEFKFLISFQNENVFDETGMPKERFSAKCLPNSPCSLEIQATKLEDSAVYFCASSQSSIETQYFGPGTRLLVL.

About this clonotype itself: Given a much more abundant clone one base away, this may be a read error. This chain connects TRBV5-1 to TRBJ2-3; the D is unclear. This CDR3 has 15 residues. Trimming pared 2 bases from V and 2 bases from J, leaving 12 bases between. Looked up from germline, CDR1 is SGHRS and CDR2 is YFSETQ. The CDR3 DNA sequence: TGCGCCAGCAGCTTCGGCACCTTACACACAGATACGCAGTATTTT. Its protein is CASSFGTLHTDTQYF.

This clonotype was seen at least ten times. The V call is TRBV5-1, the J call TRBJ1-1; perhaps TRBD1 as D (5 bases). The CDR3 covers 15 residues. Germline CDR1 reads SGHRS; CDR2 reads YFSETQ. V lost 3 bases, J lost 8 bases, and 20 bases lay in between. CDR3 in amino acids: CASSSYRDASGEAFF. The CDR3 region has the DNA TGCGCCAGCAGCTCATACCGGGACGCCTCCGGGGAAGCTTTCTTT.

This clonotype was recorded at least ten times. The CDR3 spells CASSYDSATSWYF. Here the CDR3 DNA reads TGTGCCAGCAGTTATGATAGCGCAACCTCCTGGTACTTC. The rearrangement joins TRBV6-1 to TRBJ2-5; maybe TRBD2 (5 bases). The CDR3 runs 13 residues. Trimming took 5 bases from V and 13 from J, leaving 20 bases between them. Germline CDR1 MNHNS, CDR2 SASEGT.